This TCR beta chain was profiled in a study of memory CD4+ T cells and cytomegalovirus serostatus. Study-wide results and limits: 67 of 164 known CMV-associated TCRbeta sequences appeared in CD4+ memory.

Single viable CD3+CD4+CD8-CD45RO+ cells were sorted as the memory CD4+ T cells. After thawing, CD4+ T cells were positively selected. Sequencing used immunoSEQ multiplex PCR; TCRdb keeps in-frame clones, though not all of them. The table includes around 57,000 clones, 60% to 85% detected once. This clone has at least ten counts. The antigen is unknown. The clonotype was recovered from an adult in good health and CMV-seronegative. Some clones in this sample may be carry-over from other donors' samples. The sequenced sample consisted of memory CD4+ T cells from blood.

The CDR3 coding sequence is TGTGCCAGCAGCTTAGGGCAGATTGTCTACGAGCAGTACTTC. Amino acids: CASSLGQIVYEQYF. This chain uses TRBV5-5 with TRBJ2-7; D gene uncertain. The CDR3 extends over 14 amino acids. The germline V gene has CDR1 SGHKS and CDR2 YYEKEE (reference sequence). V was pared by 2 bases and J by 3 bases, with 12 bases between.